This entry lists 19 T cell receptor beta chains sequenced from one sample in a study of T cells in tuberculosis. This sample's time point: new active TB diagnosis, blood taken before or within 7 days of starting treatment. Sequencing was performed with immunoSEQ multiplex PCR; in TCRdb, only in-frame clones are kept and a portion is missing. The sample contains roughly 31,000 clones, 86% of which appear only once. The sample here was PBMCs, taken at tuberculosis diagnosis. The origin of the receptors is an adult with tuberculosis.

This sequence joins TRBV6-6 and TRBJ2-1; 7 bases align to TRBD1. V dropped 9 bases and J dropped 6; count of bases not matched to a gene: 14. In germline, CDR1 is MNHNY, CDR2 SVGAGI (reference sequence). This CDR3 comprises 15 residues. The CDR3 is CASLPRDSLSNEQFF. DNA of the CDR3: TGTGCCAGTCTCCCCCGGGACAGTCTCTCCAATGAGCAGTTCTTC.

This clone appeared a few times. The genes are TRBV4-1 and TRBJ2-7, with D tentatively TRBD2 (5 bases). Per germline, CDR1 MGHRA and CDR2 YSYEKL. The CDR3 totals 14 residues. The germline V and J ends were trimmed by 0 bases and 2 bases, with 8 bases remaining between them. CDR3: CASSQERGPYEQYF. CDR3 DNA sequence: TGCGCCAGCAGCCAAGAACGGGGTCCCTACGAGCAGTACTTC.

The chain combines TRBV11-2 with TRBJ2-7, with D possibly TRBD1 on 6 matching bases. The CDR3 totals 13 residues. Trimming pared 0 bases from V and 5 bases from J, leaving 8 bases between. Germline CDR1 reads SGHAT; CDR2 reads FQNNGV. The CDR3 region is CASSLDRGHEQYF. CDR3 coding DNA: TGTGCCAGCAGCTTAGACAGGGGTCACGAGCAGTACTTC.

This sequence joins TRBV2 and TRBJ2-5; 12 bases match TRBD2. Germline V gene data show CDR1 as SNHLY and CDR2 as FYNNEI. V trimming: 6 bases; J trimming: 5 bases; junction bases outside the gene matches: 10. This CDR3 has 16 residues. The DNA of the CDR3 is TGTGCCAGCAGCCACCCACTAGCGGGGGGTCCGGAGACCCAGTACTTC. Encoded protein: CASSHPLAGGPETQYF.

V and J are TRBV12-5 and TRBJ2-4, with 8 bases lining up with TRBD2. V trimming: 4 bases; J trimming: 3 bases; junction bases outside the gene matches: 14. The CDR3 covers 18 residues. Germline CDR1 LGHNT, CDR2 FRNRAP. The CDR3 is CASGSYTGREASKNIQYF. The CDR3 coding sequence is TGTGCTAGTGGTTCGTATACGGGGCGGGAGGCTAGCAAAAACATTCAGTACTTC. Full variable domain (rest looked up from reference TRBV12-5 and TRBJ2-4): DARVTQTPRHKVTEMGQEVTMRCQPILGHNTVFWYRQTMMQGLELLAYFRNRAPLDDSGMPKDRFSAEMPDATLATLKIQPSEPRDSAVYFCASGSYTGREASKNIQYFGAGTRLSVL.

The chain carries TRBV5-8 and TRBJ1-5; D unclear. Germline assignment: CDR1 SGHTS and CDR2 YDEGEE. The V end lost 2 bases, the J end lost 4 bases, and 7 bases lay between the germline ends. This CDR3 spans 13 amino acids. This CDR3 reads CASSFTVNQPQHF. In DNA, the CDR3 is TGTGCCAGCAGCTTTACGGTGAATCAGCCCCAGCATTTT.

V usage is TRBV11-3 and J usage is TRBJ1-5; 7 bases are shared with TRBD1. The germline V gene encodes CDR1 SGHNT and CDR2 YENEEA. The CDR3 is 17 amino acids. Losses at the gene ends were 3 bases for V and 1 base for J; bases not matched to a gene: 9. The CDR3 sequence is CASSFSLTDRSNQPQHF. CDR3 bases: TGTGCCAGCAGCTTCTCACTCACGGACAGGAGCAATCAGCCCCAGCATTTT.

The J gene is TRBJ2-7, the V gene TRBV27; a weak D match, TRBD1 (6 bases). The germline CDR1 and CDR2 sequences are MNHEY and SMNVEV (reference sequence). The V end lost 3 bases, the J end lost 6 bases, and 18 bases lay between the germline ends. The CDR3 contains 15 residues. CDR3 DNA: TGTGCCAGCAGTTTCCGATCAGGGGAAGGGCGCGAGCAGTACTTC. Translated: CASSFRSGEGREQYF.

The chain carries TRBV12-5 and TRBJ2-5; TRBD1 agrees at 7 bases. There are 14 residues in the CDR3. After removal of 5 bases from V and 1 base from J, the junction contained 4 bases not matched to a gene. Per the germline V gene, CDR1 is LGHNT and CDR2 is FRNRAP. DNA of the CDR3: TGTGCTAGTGGTGTATGGGACAGCCAAGAGACCCAGTACTTC. It is translated as CASGVWDSQETQYF.

V is TRBV7-2 and J is TRBJ2-1; TRBD2 matches at 8 bases. J was trimmed by 3 bases and V by 1 base; bases with no gene match: 2. CDR1 and CDR2 (germline): SGHTA, FQGNSA. The CDR3 covers 15 residues. The CDR3 DNA follows: TGTGCCAGCAGCTTAGACCGGGGGGGCTACAATGAGCAGTTCTTC. This sequence encodes CASSLDRGGYNEQFF.

The chain links TRBV5-6 to TRBJ1-3; 9 positions match TRBD1. The CDR3 has 15 amino acids. Per the germline V gene, CDR1 is SGHDT and CDR2 is YYEEEE. V was pared by 2 bases and J by 4 bases, with 4 bases of the junction left unmatched. This CDR3 reads CASSFLGTGGNTIYF. In nucleotides, the CDR3 is TGTGCCAGCAGCTTTCTCGGGACAGGGGGAAACACCATATATTTT.

This chain connects TRBV5-1 to TRBJ2-1; 8 bases are shared with TRBD2. This CDR3 is built from 15 residues. Trimming removed 1 base from V and 8 bases from J; junction bases left unmatched: 8. Per the germline V gene, CDR1 is SGHRS and CDR2 is YFSETQ. CDR3 residues: CASSLSSGGVYEQFF. The CDR3, as DNA: TGCGCCAGCAGCTTGTCTTCCGGGGGGGTATATGAGCAGTTCTTC.

The gene calls are TRBV19 and TRBJ2-1, with D possibly TRBD1 on 5 matching bases. Trimming took off 4 bases at V and 0 bases at J, with 7 bases between the two ends. Germline CDR1 and CDR2: LNHDA and SQIVND (reference sequence). This CDR3 comprises 14 residues. CDR3 region: CASSRTSSYNEQFF. For the CDR3, the DNA is TGTGCCAGTAGTAGGACAAGCTCCTACAATGAGCAGTTCTTC.

The J gene is TRBJ1-4, the V gene TRBV14; the match to TRBD1 covers 8 bases. The germline V gene has CDR1 SGHDN and CDR2 FVKESK. The V segment lost 4 bases and the J segment 7 bases; nucleotides outside the gene matches: 8. The CDR3 extends over 15 amino acids. CDR3 loop: CASSPRQGYGEKLFF. In nucleotides, the CDR3 is TGTGCCAGCAGCCCTCGACAGGGGTACGGTGAAAAACTGTTTTTT.

This chain links TRBV4-2 with TRBJ1-2; 10 positions agree with TRBD1. This CDR3 comprises 15 residues. Trimming at V came to 0 bases and at J to 8 bases, leaving 6 bases not matched to a gene. Germline loops: CDR1 LGHNA, CDR2 YNFKEQ. CDR3 residues: CASSQDGGQGMGYTF. As DNA, the CDR3 is TGTGCCAGCAGCCAAGATGGGGGACAGGGGATGGGCTACACCTTC.

V gene TRBV27 combines with J gene TRBJ2-5, with 9 bases that match TRBD2. Germline trimming cut 5 bases from V and 5 bases from J; bases unmatched to any gene: 12. The CDR3 spans 16 residues. Per the germline V gene, CDR1 is MNHEY and CDR2 is SMNVEV (reference sequence). The CDR3 bases are TGTGCCAGCAGTGAATATAGCGGGAGTGTCGACGAGACCCAGTACTTC. This gives the protein CASSEYSGSVDETQYF.

The chain has TRBV6-1 and TRBJ2-7; 9 bases line up with TRBD1. Per the germline V gene, CDR1 is MNHNS and CDR2 is SASEGT. CDR3 length: 15 residues. J lost 2 bases, V lost 2 bases, and 4 bases had no gene match. The CDR3 reads CASSERWDRAYEQYF. In DNA, the CDR3 is TGTGCCAGCAGTGAAAGGTGGGACAGGGCCTACGAGCAGTACTTC.

This chain links TRBV6-1 with TRBJ2-1; 8 bases fit TRBD2. The CDR3 contains 13 residues. The trim removed 8 bases at V and 3 bases at J, leaving 3 bases unmatched. Germline-derived CDR1 and CDR2 are MNHNS and SASEGT. This CDR3 reads CASVGTSYNEQFF. For the CDR3, the DNA is TGTGCCAGCGTCGGGACTAGCTACAATGAGCAGTTCTTC.

The J gene is TRBJ1-6, the V gene TRBV13; the match to TRBD1 covers 7 bases. With V trimmed by 5 bases and J by 9 bases, 7 bases remained unmatched. The CDR3 has 14 residues. Germline CDR1 PRHDT, CDR2 FYEKMQ (reference sequence). CDR3 region: CASSPGQPFSPLHF. In nucleotides, the CDR3 is TGTGCCAGCAGCCCGGGACAGCCTTTTTCACCCCTCCACTTT.